By its share, the clone carrying this T cell receptor beta chain is medium-sized. Antigen: not known. The record originates from a study of molecular identifiers for immune sequencing clone quantification. Study results and limitations: Clones above 20 RNA copies contained over 98% of effector molecules but under 1% of naive ones. Shared barcodes on identical TCR molecules could underestimate the sizes of highly expanded clones.

As CD8+CD4-CCR7+CD45RA+ cells, naive CD8 T cells were sorted. The CDR3 extends over 14 amino acids. The ends were cut back, 6 bases at V and 3 bases at J, with 16 bases in the middle. CDR1 SQVTM and CDR2 ANQGSEA come from the germline V gene. TCRdb redid the calling of the PCR reads with MiXCR, one entry per CDR3 protein. The sample shows 60,000 to 70,000 distinct CDR3 sequences, less than 20% of them seen only once. The TCR comes from a human donor in good health. Some libraries in this study had Jurkat cell RNA spiked in. Specimen: naive CD8+ T cells from blood, with Jurkat cell RNA spiked in. Subset meaning: FACS-sorted CD8+CD4-CCR7+CD45RA+ naive T cells. The chain combines TRBV29-1 with TRBJ2-3; D unclear. Here the CDR3 DNA reads TGCAGCGTCGAGTTTCTTGGGGTTACAGATACGCAGTATTTT. As protein: CSVEFLGVTDTQYF.